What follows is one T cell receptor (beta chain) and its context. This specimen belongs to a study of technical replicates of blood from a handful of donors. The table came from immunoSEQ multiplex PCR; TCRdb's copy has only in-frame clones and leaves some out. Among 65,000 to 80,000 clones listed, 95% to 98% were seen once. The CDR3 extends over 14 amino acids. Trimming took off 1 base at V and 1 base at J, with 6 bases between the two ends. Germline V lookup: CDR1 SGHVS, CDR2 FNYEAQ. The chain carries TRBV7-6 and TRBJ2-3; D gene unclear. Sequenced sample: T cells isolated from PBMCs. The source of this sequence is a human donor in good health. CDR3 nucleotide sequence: TGTGCCAGCAGCTTAGGAACAGGCACAGATACGCAGTATTTT. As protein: CASSLGTGTDTQYF.